This T cell receptor (beta chain) derives from a study of memory CD4+ T cells and cytomegalovirus serostatus. Whole-study context: Healthy Belgian adult donors included about nine CMV-positive and about two dozen CMV-negative people.

Findings and limits, study-wide: Median bootstrapped AUC for CMV status was around 0.96 originally, less than 0.93 US-trained. About 40% of the roughly 160 known CMV-associated TCRbeta sequences appeared in CD4+ memory.

Single viable CD3+CD4+CD8-CD45RO+ cells were sorted as the memory CD4+ T cells. Donors' CMV status reflects serum IgG against pp150, pp28, p38, p52. The CDR3 totals 14 residues. CDR1 is ENHRY, CDR2 SYGVKD, per germline. V gave up 4 bases and J gave up 5 bases, with 14 bases separating them. Sequenced by immunoSEQ multiplex PCR; TCRdb stores in-frame clones only, minus some. Of tens of thousands of clones in the sample, approximately 81% were seen once. Of note for this clone: Antigen: not known.

The clonotype was recovered from an adult in good health and CMV-seronegative. Some clones in this sample may be carry-over from other donors' samples. The sample comprised memory CD4+ T cells from blood. The V and J genes are TRBV10-3 and TRBJ1-1; D is undetermined. CDR3 DNA sequence: TGTGCCATCAGTGTATCCAAGAGCGGTACTGAAGCTTTCTTT. Translation: CAISVSKSGTEAFF.